This T cell receptor beta chain derives from a study of blood T cell repertoires in COVID-19. J was trimmed by 7 bases and V by 5 bases; bases with no gene match: 5. The CDR3 length is 13 residues. The V gene's germline CDR1 is MNHEY and CDR2 SMNVEV (reference sequence). Authors' data handling: Reference gene primers were amplified, and this amplification served to estimate nucleated cell counts. Using immunoSEQ multiplex PCR, the repertoire was profiled, and TCRdb retains in-frame clones only, with some absent. D and trimming come from the DNA, and the V and J calls and clone size come from that table. The sample includes 150,000 to 200,000 clones, 85% to 90% of them seen just once.

Sequencing input: peripheral blood. The chain combines TRBV27 with TRBJ2-5; 9 bases are a match to TRBD1. The TCR was taken from a woman in her fifties or sixties with COVID-19, enrolled during active disease. Written as DNA, the CDR3 is TGTGCCAGCAGTCTAAGACAGGGGGTGACCCAGTACTTC. Protein product: CASSLRQGVTQYF.